This T cell receptor beta chain originates from a study of blood T cell repertoires in COVID-19 (dated by TCRdb to 2019 to 2021). In the study overall: Collaborator samples came from the United States, Italy and Spain and covered acute and convalescent phases of COVID-19. The material from the prospective study consisted of cDNA or gDNA derived from T cells, B-cell-depleted T cells, or PBMCs. Deeply sampled blood TCRbeta repertoires from subjects exposed to, actively infected with, or recovered from COVID-19 were included in the dataset. The repertoires were released in a freely available public database intended as a resource for research on the immune response to SARS-CoV-2. Samples were obtained from the ongoing ImmuneRACE study (first 160 participants) and from over 1,000 subjects provided by 6 global collaborators. A de-identified subject ID, COVID-19 status, age in years and sex were almost always included in the sample metadata. Where available, HLA class I and class II types were obtained from metadata supplied by the sample provider rather than from assay-based typing. The investigation overall reported the following: The amount of clinical and demographic metadata varied by source and participant and was provided uncurated.

The collaborating institutions used their own protocols to collect whole blood in K2EDTA tubes. For TCRbeta analysis, collaborators shipped samples in one of three forms: frozen whole blood, isolated PBMCs, or DNA extracted from either of those sample types. The germline V gene gives CDR1 as SNHLY and CDR2 as FYNNEI. The CDR3, cysteine through phenylalanine, is 13 amino acids long. CDR3 DNA is the only sequence kept; it has 39 bases, read in frame from the first base. V was cut back by 10 bases and J by 8 bases, leaving a gap of 17 bases between them. As for this clone: Its antigen has not been determined. Base qualities are missing; no much larger clone stands one base away.

TCRbeta CDR3 regions were amplified from genomic DNA using the immunoSEQ Assay, a bias-controlled multiplex PCR. The published analysis was carried out like this. Nucleated cell counts per sample were estimated from amplification of reference gene primers within the assay. To quantify the absolute abundance of each unique TCRbeta CDR3 rearrangement, sequence reads were collapsed and filtered. For each sample, productive Simpson clonality was calculated by taking the square root of Simpson's diversity index across productive rearrangements. This immuneACCESS table, as held by TCRdb, lists in-frame sequences with V and J called but not all clones. Of the missing ones, under half trace to an unresolved V gene in checked studies; the others have no known cause. The V and J calls and clone size were taken over from that table, and D and trimming were inferred from the DNA. This sample comprises fewer than 300,000 clones, 82% of them detected only once. The ten most abundant clones make up 2.5% to 3.5% of the sample.

The sequence was collected from a woman younger than 30 with acute or convalescent COVID-19. The sequence is built from TRBV2 and TRBJ1-4, with TRBD1 tentatively as D gene (5 bases match). The specimen sequenced was peripheral blood. DNA sequence: TGTGCCACCCCCGCGGGGGGGAACGAAAAACTGTTTTTT. Its protein is CATPAGGNEKLFF.